This TCR beta chain was retrieved from a study of naive and memory T cell subsets. Whole-study results and caveats: A few larger clonotypes appeared in naive repertoires, especially CD8, possibly memory cells re-expressing CD45RA.

CD8 T cells were positively selected from what remained after CD4 positive selection. The beta constant-region primer was an equimolar mix of two oligonucleotides covering TRBC1 and TRBC2. Using its own MiXCR run on the UMI-ligation and nested PCR reads, TCRdb lists one record per CDR3 protein. The sample consists of some 150,000 distinct CDR3 sequences, 17% of them appearing once. CDR1 and CDR2 from the germline V gene are DFQATT and SNEGSKA (reference sequence). The CDR3 contains 16 residues. V was pared by 0 bases and J by 4 bases, with 18 bases between. Concerning this clonotype: Its antigen is still unknown.

The TCR comes from a human donor in good health. The sample comprised naive CD4+ T cells from blood. The chain recombines TRBV20-1 with TRBJ1-2, with D perhaps TRBD1 (6 bases). CDR3 amino acids: CSARDAGHEVPYGYTF. The CDR3 DNA is TGCAGTGCTAGAGACGCGGGACATGAAGTTCCCTATGGCTACACCTTC.